This TCR beta chain was profiled in a study of brain T cells in children with intractable seizures. A remark on this clone: What it binds is unknown.

Regarding time point: blood from clinic visit 5 months post-surgery; TSC patient then seizure free. Surgery cases with the highest brain T cell transcript signatures were chosen for sequencing. Before surgery, patients took at least one anti-epileptic drug. Overall study findings and caveats: HCMV serostatus was not known, and viral specificity came from CDR3 similarity only.

Here immunoSEQ multiplex PCR was the method, and the copy in TCRdb shows in-frame clones only, minus some. The data show about 340,000 clones, with about 93% seen just once and approximately 5% held by the top ten. The CDR3 sequence is 17 residues long. Germline CDR1 reads MRHNA; CDR2 reads SNTAGT. V was trimmed by 2 bases and J by 2 bases, leaving 17 bases between them. The sequencing used peripheral blood, collected more than 4 months after surgery. V is TRBV6-4 and J is TRBJ2-3, with D hard to call. This receptor was identified in a boy under three years old with tuberous sclerosis and intractable seizures. The CDR3 bases are TGTGCCAGCAGTGACCGCGTGGGGAAGAGCCTCACAGATACGCAGTATTTT. Amino acids: CASSDRVGKSLTDTQYF.